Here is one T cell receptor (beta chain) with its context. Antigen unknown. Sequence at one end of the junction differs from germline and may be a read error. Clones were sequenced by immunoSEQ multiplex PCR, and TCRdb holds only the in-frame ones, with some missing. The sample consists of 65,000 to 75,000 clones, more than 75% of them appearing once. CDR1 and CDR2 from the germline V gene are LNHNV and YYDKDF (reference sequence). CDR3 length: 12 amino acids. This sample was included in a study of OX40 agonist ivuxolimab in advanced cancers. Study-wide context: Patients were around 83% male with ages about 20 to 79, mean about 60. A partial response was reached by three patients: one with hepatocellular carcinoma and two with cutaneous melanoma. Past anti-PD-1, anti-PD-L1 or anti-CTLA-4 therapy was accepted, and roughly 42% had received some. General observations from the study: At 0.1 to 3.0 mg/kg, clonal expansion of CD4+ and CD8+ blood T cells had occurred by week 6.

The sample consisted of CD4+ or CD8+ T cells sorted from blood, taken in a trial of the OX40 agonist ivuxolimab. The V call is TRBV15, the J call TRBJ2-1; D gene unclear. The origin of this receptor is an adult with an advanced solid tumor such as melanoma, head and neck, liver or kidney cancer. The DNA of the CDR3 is TGTGCCACCAGCCCCCTTTCCGGGTCGCTGGTCTTC. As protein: CATSPLSGSLVF.